This TCR beta chain originates from a study of radiotherapy plus CTLA-4 blockade in lung cancer. Study at large: Among patients, over 15% showed objective responses, and over 30% had disease control.

Participants had chemo-refractory metastatic non-small-cell lung cancer and were treated with focal radiation plus ipilimumab CTLA-4 blockade. A note on this clone: Its antigen is as yet unknown.

Germline V gene sequence: CDR1 MGHRA, CDR2 YSYEKL. Unmatched junction bases numbered 10, after V lost 5 bases and J lost 6 bases. This CDR3 spans 15 amino acids. Study conclusions and caveats: Researchers report tumor-derived TCR clones expanding in blood after radiotherapy plus ipilimumab. The best predictor of response was reported to be early blood T cell clone dynamics, with interferon-beta.

The table came from immunoSEQ multiplex PCR; TCRdb's copy has only in-frame clones and leaves some out. This table holds around 56,000 clones, approximately 79% found once. This TCR derives from a human donor with non-small cell lung cancer who had a complete response to radiotherapy plus ipilimumab. The source material was peripheral blood, sampled from a patient treated with radiotherapy plus ipilimumab. This sequence joins TRBV4-1 and TRBJ2-1; 7 bases map to TRBD1. The CDR3 loop reads CASSFRQGSTNEQFF. In DNA, the CDR3 is TGCGCCAGCAGCTTCAGACAGGGCAGTACCAATGAGCAGTTCTTC.